The clone carrying this T cell receptor (beta chain) was counted many times. This record belongs to a study of T cells in Graves' hyperthyroidism and ophthalmopathy. V was shortened by 0 bases and J by 0 bases, with 8 bases between the two germline ends. The CDR3 is 14 amino acids. From germline, CDR1 is GTSNPN and CDR2 SVGIG (reference sequence). Amplified TCR beta CDR3 regions came from RNA transcripts. First-round RT-PCR targeting the TCR CDR3 was performed with the HTBI primer set. TCRdb passed the multiplex PCR reads through MiXCR, listing each CDR3 protein once. The table has more than 500,000 distinct CDR3 sequences, about 15% seen once. Using around 10 ml of fresh peripheral blood, PBMCs were prepared.

This chain connects TRBV30 to TRBJ1-1; no clear D gene. The sample comprised blood. This clonotype was sampled from a woman in her thirties with Graves' ophthalmopathy. The CDR3 spells CAWSVGRLNTEAFF. The CDR3 coding sequence is TGTGCCTGGAGTGTAGGACGTCTGAACACTGAAGCTTTCTTT.